These 25 T cell receptor beta chains originate from one sample sequenced in a study of breast tumors, draining lymph nodes, adjacent tissues. TCRdb used MiXCR to reprocess the multiplex PCR reads, holding one entry per CDR3 protein. The sample yields 13,000 or so distinct CDR3 sequences, 40% to 55% seen once. Sequenced material: tumor-adjacent breast tissue. These TCRs come from a female donor with breast cancer. Some clones in this sample may be carry-over from other donors' samples.

The rearrangement uses TRBV20-1 and TRBJ2-7, with 14 bases aligning to TRBD2. V shed 1 base, J shed 4 bases, and the junction held 6 bases outside the gene matches. CDR1 is DFQATT, CDR2 SNEGSKA, per germline (reference sequence). This CDR3 has 16 amino acids. The CDR3 loop reads CSARAGTSGSSYEQYF. CDR3 nucleotides: TGCAGTGCTAGAGCCGGGACTAGCGGGAGTTCTTACGAGCAGTACTTC.

Comments on this clonotype: Relative to the germline gene, one junction end is altered; a read error may explain this. This chain links TRBV12-3 or TRBV12-4 with TRBJ1-3; 8 bases fit TRBD1. The CDR3 has 16 residues. CDR3 coding DNA: TGTGCCGGCAGTCGCAGACAGGGGAGCTCTGGAAACACCGTATATTTT. Encoded protein: CAGSRRQGSSGNTVYF.

As to this clonotype: A read error may produce the germline difference seen at one junction end. This chain links TRBV7-3 with TRBJ2-5; 7 bases line up with TRBD2. This CDR3 spans 15 amino acids. Per germline, CDR1 SGHTA and CDR2 FQGTGA. Here the CDR3 reads CASSFGGRAQETHYF. The CDR3 bases are TGTGCCAGTAGCTTCGGTGGGAGGGCCCAGGAGACCCACTACTTC.

Only a few counts were recorded for this clonotype. The CDR3 DNA reads as TGTGCCAGCAGCCTTCTAGGGGCCGCTAATTCACCCCTCCACTTT. Amino acid sequence: CASSLLGAANSPLHF. This chain links TRBV5-6 with TRBJ1-6; D may be TRBD1 (5 bases). The length of the CDR3 is 15 residues. V was cut by 4 bases and J by 6 bases, with 14 bases left in between. CDR1 is SGHDT, CDR2 YYEEEE, per germline.

The chain carries TRBV20-1 and TRBJ2-5; D not certain. Germline lookup yields CDR1 DFQATT and CDR2 SNEGSKA (reference sequence). The CDR3 spans 19 residues. Trimming removed 5 bases at V and 5 bases at J, with 33 bases between. The CDR3 protein is CSASWTSSQVSTPWETQYF. CDR3 bases: TGCAGTGCTTCATGGACCAGCAGCCAAGTTTCCACACCGTGGGAGACCCAGTACTTC.

In its sample, this clonotype was seen many times. This chain links TRBV19 with TRBJ2-7, with 8 bases aligning to TRBD1. This CDR3 is 13 amino acids long. V lost 5 bases and J lost 5; bases outside the gene matches: 5. Germline V gene data show CDR1 as LNHDA and CDR2 as SQIVND (reference sequence). CDR3 in DNA: TGTGCCAGTAGTGACAGGGGAGGCAACGAGCAGTACGTC. Its protein is CASSDRGGNEQYV.

This clonotype is medium-sized within its sample. The rearrangement links TRBV7-9 to TRBJ2-1, with 9 bases identical to TRBD2. Per the germline V gene, CDR1 is SEHNR and CDR2 is FQNEAQ (reference sequence). Germline trimming cut 1 base from V and 8 bases from J; bases unmatched to any gene: 9. The CDR3 extends over 16 amino acids. The CDR3 loop is CASSLGAGGFRDEQFF. For the CDR3, the DNA is TGTGCCAGCAGCTTAGGGGCGGGAGGGTTTCGGGATGAGCAGTTCTTC.

In this sample, this clonotype turned up many times. V is TRBV14 and J is TRBJ2-4, with D tentatively TRBD1 (5 bases). The CDR3 is 16 amino acids. Germline V lookup: CDR1 SGHDN, CDR2 FVKESK. V gave up 4 bases and J gave up 1 base, with 14 bases separating them. CDR3 bases: TGTGCCAGCAGCCCGACTCAGGGATTGGCCAAAAACATTCAGTACTTC. Encoded protein: CASSPTQGLAKNIQYF. Combining the CDR3 with reference TRBV14 and TRBJ2-4 gives the whole variable domain EAGVTQFPSHSVIEKGQTVTLRCDPISGHDNLYWYRRVMGKEIKFLLHFVKESKQDESGMPNNRFLAERTGGTYSTLKVQPAELEDSGVYFCASSPTQGLAKNIQYFGAGTRLSVL.

This clonotype was recorded a few times. The chain links TRBV4-2 to TRBJ1-2, with 7 nucleotides matching TRBD1. V was clipped by 0 bases and J by 4 bases; unmatched bases: 8. The CDR3 is 16 amino acids. Looked up from germline, CDR1 is LGHNA and CDR2 is YNFKEQ. For the CDR3, the DNA is TGTGCCAGCAGCCAAGAGTCGGCCGGGACAGCCTATGGCTACACCTTC. Its translation is CASSQESAGTAYGYTF.

This clonotype was seen only once. The J gene is TRBJ1-6, the V gene TRBV7-9; no clear D. CDR1 is SEHNR and CDR2 is FQNEAQ in the germline V gene (reference sequence). Trimming removed 1 base at V and 9 bases at J, with 4 bases between. The CDR3 covers 12 residues. The CDR3 DNA follows: TGTGCCAGCAGCTTAGAAGTTTCACCCCTCCACTTT. Translated: CASSLEVSPLHF.

By share of the sample, this clonotype is medium-sized. The chain recombines TRBV7-9 with TRBJ2-3, with D perhaps matching TRBD2 (6 bases). Deletions cut 3 bases from V and 6 bases from J, with 10 bases between. From germline, CDR1 is SEHNR and CDR2 FQNEAQ (reference sequence). The CDR3 contains 13 residues. CDR3 sequence: CASSLGGKDTQYF. The CDR3 DNA reads as TGTGCCAGCAGCTTGGGCGGGAAGGATACGCAGTATTTT.

Concerning this clonotype: One end of the junction fails to match germline, which may point to a read error. The chain joins TRBV7-8 to TRBJ1-6; no clear D gene. The CDR3 length is 16 residues. Germline V gives CDR1 SGHVS, CDR2 FQNEAQ. The CDR3 spells CASSVAEAGHFAPLHF. The DNA of the CDR3 is TGTGCCAGCAGCGTAGCTGAGGCAGGTCATTTTGCACCCCTCCACTTT.

This clonotype showed up just once. The chain links TRBV7-2 to TRBJ2-1; TRBD2 might be the D (5 bases). This CDR3 region has 14 residues. The germline gives CDR1 SGHTA, CDR2 FQGNSA. V lost 5 bases and J lost 3, with 11 bases in between. CDR3 region: CASSHGDYYNEQFF. The CDR3 DNA is TGTGCCAGCAGCCATGGAGACTACTACAATGAGCAGTTCTTC.

This clonotype is medium-sized within its sample. The chain joins TRBV9 to TRBJ1-3; D perhaps matches TRBD1 (5 bases). The CDR3 has 15 residues. The germline gives CDR1 SGDLS, CDR2 YYNGEE. The V end was cut by 0 bases, the J end by 0 bases, with 7 bases between. The CDR3: CASSVVGDSGNTIYF. In nucleotides, the CDR3 is TGTGCCAGCAGCGTAGTGGGGGACTCTGGAAACACCATATATTTT.

This chain joins TRBV5-6 and TRBJ2-7, with TRBD1 matching 10 bases. This CDR3 is built from 14 residues. J was trimmed by 6 bases and V by 4 bases; bases with no gene match: 7. Germline V gives CDR1 SGHDT, CDR2 YYEEEE. The CDR3 nucleotides are TGTGCCAGCAGCCGGGGACAGGGGCTCACCGAGCAGTACTTC. Translation: CASSRGQGLTEQYF.

CDR3 loop: CASSRGLAGDSEQFF. The CDR3 DNA is TGTGCCAGCAGTCGGGGACTAGCGGGAGACAGTGAGCAGTTCTTC. The chain is built from TRBV4-2 and TRBJ2-1, with 14 bases that match TRBD2. The V gene end was trimmed by 6 bases and the J gene end by 9 bases; junction bases not matched to a gene: 7. CDR3 size: 15 residues. Germline assignment: CDR1 LGHNA and CDR2 YNFKEQ.

This clonotype was found a few times. V usage is TRBV6-5 and J usage is TRBJ2-7; maybe TRBD1 (5 bases). The CDR3 extends over 14 amino acids. CDR1 is MNHEY, CDR2 SVGAGI, per germline. Trimming shortened V by 2 bases and J by 2 bases, and 10 bases separated the two germline ends. CDR3 loop: CASSYGQGAYEQYF. CDR3 coding DNA: TGTGCCAGCAGTTACGGGCAGGGTGCCTACGAGCAGTACTTC.

CDR3 DNA: TGTGCCAGCACGGTCGTAAACACCATATATTTT. Translation: CASTVVNTIYF. The gene calls are TRBV12-3 or TRBV12-4 and TRBJ1-3; D not resolved. Trimming removed 7 bases from V and 6 bases from J, with 7 bases in between. The CDR3 extends over 11 amino acids.

This clonotype was seen a few times. The chain carries TRBV18 and TRBJ1-4; 9 nucleotides agree with TRBD1. Germline trimming cut 1 base from V and 8 bases from J; bases unmatched to any gene: 8. CDR3 size: 16 residues. In germline, CDR1 is KGHSH, CDR2 LQKENI. CDR3 sequence: CASSPLVTGGGEKLFF. CDR3 DNA: TGTGCCAGCTCACCACTTGTGACAGGGGGAGGAGAAAAACTGTTTTTT.

This rearrangement joins TRBV20-1 to TRBJ2-7, with 8 bases that match TRBD2. V shed 3 bases, J shed 7 bases, and the junction held 11 bases outside the gene matches. This CDR3 has 14 residues. Germline V gene lookup returns CDR1 DFQATT and CDR2 SNEGSKA (reference sequence). In nucleotides, the CDR3 is TGCAGTGCTAGTCCTATCGGGAGGGGGGTTGAGCAGTACTTC. It yields the protein CSASPIGRGVEQYF.

Written as DNA, the CDR3 is TGTGCCAGTAGCTTCGCCGGCTACGAGCAGTACTTC. Translating gives CASSFAGYEQYF. The J gene is TRBJ2-7, the V gene TRBV19, with D unresolved. This CDR3 is 12 amino acids long. Trimming took off 6 bases at V and 3 bases at J, with 9 bases between the two ends. The germline V gene has CDR1 LNHDA and CDR2 SQIVND (reference sequence).

The rearrangement uses TRBV7-8 and TRBJ2-3; 9 bases agree with TRBD2. The trim removed 2 bases at V and 4 bases at J, leaving 16 bases unmatched. Germline loops: CDR1 SGHVS, CDR2 FQNEAQ. CDR3 length equals 19 residues. The CDR3 region is CASSLTGLDLAGLADTQYF. DNA for the CDR3: TGTGCCAGCAGCTTAACTGGACTGGATCTAGCGGGATTAGCAGATACGCAGTATTTT.

The chain recombines TRBV4-3 with TRBJ2-7; 7 bases match TRBD2. After removal of 0 bases from V and 5 bases from J, the junction contained 7 bases not matched to a gene. Germline V gene data show CDR1 as LGHNA and CDR2 as YSLEER. The CDR3 covers 15 residues. The CDR3 region is CASSQERSSGDEQYF. In DNA, the CDR3 is TGCGCCAGCAGCCAAGAAAGATCGAGCGGGGACGAGCAGTACTTC.

This sequence joins TRBV20-1 and TRBJ2-4; TRBD1 might be the D (5 bases). The V and J ends lost 6 bases and 0 bases respectively, with 9 bases between them. This CDR3 spans 13 amino acids. The germline V gene has CDR1 DFQATT and CDR2 SNEGSKA (reference sequence). DNA for the CDR3: TGCAGTGCCGAGGACATAGCCAAAAACATTCAGTACTTC. The encoded protein is CSAEDIAKNIQYF.

This chain uses TRBV9 with TRBJ2-3; tentatively, D is TRBD2 (5 bases). CDR1 and CDR2 (germline): SGDLS, YYNGEE. The V gene lost 3 bases and the J gene lost 3 bases, with 11 bases spanning the gap. The CDR3 sequence is 14 residues long. DNA of the CDR3: TGTGCCAGCAGCGGAGGGAGTGGAACAGATACGCAGTATTTT. Translation gives CASSGGSGTDTQYF.